A selection of T cell receptor beta chains follows, all from one sample in a study of beta chain features in type 1 diabetes. The assay was immunoSEQ multiplex PCR, and TCRdb's table has in-frame clones only and misses some. This repertoire shows some 160,000 clones, just over 9% found once; its top ten account for over 2%. Material: central memory CD4+ T cells from blood. These receptors were taken from a woman aged 18 to 35 in good health. Each CDR3 is given with its conserved first and last residue. The D gene is left open where the match is weak. Rows may omit the clone size; those that give it use once, few, many or a size class.

clone_size j_call cdr3_length d_call v_call cdr3_aa cdr3_nt
NA TRBJ1-1 13 NA TRBV14 CASSQDLGGEAFF TGTGCCAGCAGCCAAGATTTGGGAGGTGAAGCTTTCTTT
NA TRBJ2-1 13 NA TRBV5-4 CASSLNSRGEQFF TGTGCCAGCAGCTTAAATAGTCGAGGGGAGCAGTTCTTC
NA TRBJ2-7 14 NA TRBV30 CAWRFGQAFYEQYF TGTGCCTGGAGGTTCGGTCAGGCATTCTACGAGCAGTACTTC
few TRBJ1-1 14 NA TRBV10-3 CAISDSLGRTEAFF TGTGCCATCAGTGATTCCCTAGGGAGGACTGAAGCTTTCTTT
few TRBJ1-2 13 NA TRBV28 CASSADSYYGYTF TGTGCCAGCAGTGCGGACAGCTACTATGGCTACACCTTC
NA TRBJ2-7 15 TRBD2 TRBV9 CASSNTRGGAYEQYF TGTGCCAGCAGCAACACACGCGGGGGAGCCTACGAGCAGTACTTC
NA TRBJ2-1 14 TRBD2 TRBV19 CASKGLAGYNEQFF TGTGCCAGTAAGGGACTAGCGGGATACAATGAGCAGTTCTTC
few TRBJ2-7 13 NA TRBV19 CASRPRQSYEQYF TGTGCCAGTAGACCCAGACAGTCCTACGAGCAGTACTTC
many TRBJ2-1 14 TRBD1 TRBV29-1 CSVTPGQGPNEQFF TGCAGCGTGACCCCGGGACAGGGCCCCAATGAGCAGTTCTTC
NA TRBJ2-6 17 TRBD1 TRBV11-1 CASSFRTGFAGANVLTF TGTGCCAGCAGCTTCCGGACAGGGTTCGCTGGGGCCAACGTCCTGACTTTC
NA TRBJ1-2 13 NA TRBV5-1 CASSFDINYGYTF TGCGCCAGCAGCTTTGACATAAACTATGGCTACACCTTC
few TRBJ1-1 15 NA TRBV25-1 CASSSLDSLDTEAFF TGTGCCAGCAGTTCCCTCGACAGTTTGGACACTGAAGCTTTCTTT
NA TRBJ2-5 13 NA TRBV27 CASSLRGFETQYF TGTGCCAGCAGTTTAAGGGGTTTCGAGACCCAGTACTTC
few TRBJ1-2 15 NA TRBV9 CASSVDPVPERGYTF TGTGCCAGCAGCGTAGATCCAGTCCCGGAGAGAGGCTACACCTTC
many TRBJ2-5 13 TRBD1 TRBV6-1 CASSGYRGETQYF TGTGCCAGCAGTGGTTACAGGGGAGAGACCCAGTACTTC
few TRBJ2-1 15 TRBD2 TRBV5-1 CASTPSGGASGEQFF TGCGCCAGCACCCCCAGCGGGGGGGCATCAGGGGAGCAGTTCTTC
once TRBJ1-1 14 NA TRBV18 CASSPPSVNTEAFF TGTGCCAGCTCACCACCTTCGGTGAACACTGAAGCTTTCTTT
few TRBJ2-1 15 NA TRBV5-1 CASSLEGGTYNEQFF TGCGCCAGCAGCTTGGAGGGGGGGACCTACAATGAGCAGTTCTTC